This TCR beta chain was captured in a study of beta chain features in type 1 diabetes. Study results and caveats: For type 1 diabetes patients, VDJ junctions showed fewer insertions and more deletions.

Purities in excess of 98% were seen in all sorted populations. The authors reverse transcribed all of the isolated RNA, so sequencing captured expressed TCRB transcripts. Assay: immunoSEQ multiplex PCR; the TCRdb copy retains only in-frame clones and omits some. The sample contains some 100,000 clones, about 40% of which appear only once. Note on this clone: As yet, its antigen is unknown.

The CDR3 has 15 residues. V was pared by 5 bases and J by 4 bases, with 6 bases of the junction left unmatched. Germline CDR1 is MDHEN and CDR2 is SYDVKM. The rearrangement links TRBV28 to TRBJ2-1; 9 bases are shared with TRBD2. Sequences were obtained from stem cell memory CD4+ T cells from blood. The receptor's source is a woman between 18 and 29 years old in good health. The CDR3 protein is CASSRSGRKYNEQFF. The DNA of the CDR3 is TGTGCCAGCAGTCGCAGCGGGAGGAAGTACAATGAGCAGTTCTTC. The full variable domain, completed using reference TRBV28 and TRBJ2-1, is DVKVTQSSRYLVKRTGEKVFLECVQDMDHENMFWYRQDPGLGLRLIYFSYDVKMKEKGDIPEGYSVSREKKERFSLILESASTNQTSMYLCASSRSGRKYNEQFFGPGTRLTVL.